One T cell receptor beta chain is described in this entry. These data originate in a study of blood T cell repertoires in COVID-19. At the level of the study: Samples taken during acute and convalescent COVID-19 were collected in the United States, Italy and Spain.

Sequenced by immunoSEQ multiplex PCR; TCRdb stores in-frame clones only, minus some. The data show fewer than 400,000 clones, 88% seen once. This study enrolled people aged about 18 to 100 from around 26 US geographic areas. Clinical history as reported by participants underpinned cohort assignment. Donors in Cohort 3 counted as recovered after two negative PCRs, clearance, or symptom resolution. The TCR originated in a man aged 25 to 40 who had recovered from COVID-19. Sequencing was carried out using PBMCs or T cells enriched from blood (not recorded which).

This chain's CDR3 is CASRPRSGTLNNSPLHF. Written as DNA, the CDR3 is TGCGCCAGCAGGCCGAGGTCCGGAACTTTGAATAATTCACCCCTCCACTTT. The chain links TRBV5-1 to TRBJ1-6; D not resolved. CDR1 and CDR2 from the germline V gene are SGHRS and YFSETQ. The CDR3 loop spans 17 amino acids. Trimming took off 5 bases at V and 5 bases at J, with 20 bases between the two ends.